Listed here is a single T cell receptor (beta chain). The data originate from a study of blood T cell repertoires in COVID-19. Study summary: Material from acute and convalescent COVID-19 was sourced from the United States, Italy and Spain. T cells, B-cell-depleted T cells, or PBMCs supplied cDNA or gDNA.

The V and J ends lost 0 bases and 0 bases respectively, with 8 bases between them. The CDR3 spans 16 residues. CDR1 is MNHEY, CDR2 SMNVEV, per germline (reference sequence). Methods used by the authors: Reference gene primer amplification gave nucleated cell count estimates. Clones were read by immunoSEQ multiplex PCR, and TCRdb kept only the in-frame ones, dropping some. V, J and clone size are those of that table, while D and trimming were read from the DNA. The sample has over 150,000 clones; around 85% are singletons. Sequencing input: peripheral blood. The source is a man in his 60s with COVID-19, enrolled during active disease. J is TRBJ2-2 and V is TRBV27; D call uncertain. Written as DNA, the CDR3 is TGTGCCAGCAGTTTATCGAGACTGCCGAACACCGGGGAGCTGTTTTTT. Translated, it gives CASSLSRLPNTGELFF.